This entry features one TCR beta chain sequence. The CDR3 covers 16 residues. The V gene's germline CDR1 is MGHDK and CDR2 SYGVNS. Trimming at V came to 6 bases and at J to 3 bases, leaving 10 bases not matched to a gene. Authors' processing steps: Reference gene primer amplification gave estimated nucleated cell counts. Using immunoSEQ multiplex PCR, the repertoire was profiled, and TCRdb retains in-frame clones only, with some absent. That table gives V, J and clone size, and the DNA gave D and trimming. The sample lists approximately 190,000 clones; roughly 88% were seen once. The source of the sample is a study of blood T cell repertoires in COVID-19. Study at large: Sites across the United States, Italy and Spain contributed samples from acute and convalescent COVID-19.

The TCR comes from a woman in her thirties or forties who had recovered from COVID-19. The rearrangement joins TRBV25-1 to TRBJ1-3; 8 bases fit TRBD1. Sequenced: peripheral blood. The CDR3, as DNA: TGTGCCAGCAGCAGAGCGAGGACAGGGATTGGAAACACCATATATTTT. Protein sequence: CASSRARTGIGNTIYF.